The TCR beta chain described here comes from a study of T-cell reconstitution after alpha-beta-depleted transplantation in children. On this clonotype itself: Its antigen remains unidentified. A read error may produce the germline difference seen at one junction end.

The length of the CDR3 is 14 residues. CDR1 and CDR2 (germline): SGHRS, YFSETQ. Whole-study findings and limits: Reportedly, roughly two months post-transplant, alpha-beta T cells arose from several hundred expanded graft clones. T cells produced anew were the main source of T-cell counts and diversity one year after transplant.

The TCRbeta library incorporated unique molecular identifiers. TCRdb reprocessed the PCR reads with MiXCR, giving one entry per CDR3 protein. The sample lists around 580,000 distinct CDR3 sequences, 27% occurring once. The V gene is TRBV5-1, the J gene TRBJ2-3; a weak D match, TRBD1 (6 bases). The sequencing used PBMCs, collected before TCRalphabeta/CD19-depleted stem cell transplant. This clonotype originated in a boy less than two years old with Wiskott-Aldrich syndrome, due to receive a stem cell transplant. The chain's CDR3 is CASSRGGRTDTQYF. The CDR3 DNA reads as TGTGCCAGCAGTAGAGGGGGTCGCACAGATACGCAGTATTTT.